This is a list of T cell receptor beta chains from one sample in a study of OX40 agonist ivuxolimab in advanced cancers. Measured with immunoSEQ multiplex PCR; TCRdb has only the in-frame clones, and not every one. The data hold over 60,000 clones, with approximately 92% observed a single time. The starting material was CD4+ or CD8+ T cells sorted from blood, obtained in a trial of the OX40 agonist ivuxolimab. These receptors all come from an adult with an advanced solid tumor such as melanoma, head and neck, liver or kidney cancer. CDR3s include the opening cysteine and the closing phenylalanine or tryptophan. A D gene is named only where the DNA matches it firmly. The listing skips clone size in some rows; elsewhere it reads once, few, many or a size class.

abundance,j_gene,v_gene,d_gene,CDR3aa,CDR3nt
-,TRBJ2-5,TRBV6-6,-,CASSSGLETQYF,TGTGCCAGCAGTTCAGGGTTGGAGACCCAGTACTTC
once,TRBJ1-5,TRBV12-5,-,CASGFGGEGLNQPQHF,TGTGCTAGTGGTTTCGGCGGGGAGGGTTTAAATCAGCCCCAGCATTTT
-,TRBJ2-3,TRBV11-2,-,CASSLGNGGVGQYF,TGTGCCAGCAGCTTAGGAAACGGGGGCGTCGGTCAGTATTTT
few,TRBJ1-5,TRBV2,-,CASSPITGDQPQHF,TGTGCCAGCAGTCCCATAACCGGGGATCAGCCCCAGCATTTT
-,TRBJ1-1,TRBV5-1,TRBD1,CASSLDRGTEAFF,TGCGCCAGCAGCTTGGACAGGGGCACTGAAGCTTTCTTT
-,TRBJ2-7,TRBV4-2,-,CASSQDMASVQQYF,TGTGCCAGCAGCCAAGATATGGCTAGCGTTCAGCAGTACTTC
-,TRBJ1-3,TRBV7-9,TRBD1,CASSLTTGVGNTIYF,TGTGCCAGCAGCTTAACTACAGGGGTAGGAAACACCATATATTTT
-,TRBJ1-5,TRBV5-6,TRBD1,CASSFTGASNQPQHF,TGTGCCAGCAGCTTTACAGGGGCCTCCAATCAGCCCCAGCATTTT
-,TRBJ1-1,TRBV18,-,CASSPGRRNTEAFF,TGTGCCAGCTCACCAGGTAGGCGGAACACTGAAGCTTTCTTT
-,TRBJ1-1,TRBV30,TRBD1,CAFVDRVVTEAFF,TGTGCCTTTGTTGACAGGGTTGTCACTGAAGCTTTCTTT
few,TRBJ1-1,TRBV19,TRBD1,CASRRTGSLNTEAFF,TGTGCCAGTAGACGGACAGGCAGCTTGAACACTGAAGCTTTCTTT
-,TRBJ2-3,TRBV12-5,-,CASGLSGQSDTQYF,TGTGCTAGTGGTTTGAGTGGTCAGTCAGATACGCAGTATTTT
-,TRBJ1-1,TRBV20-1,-,CSAIKNTEAFF,TGCAGTGCAATCAAGAACACTGAAGCTTTCTTT
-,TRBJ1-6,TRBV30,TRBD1,CAWTGGQGNNSPLHF,TGTGCCTGGACCGGGGGACAGGGAAATAATTCACCCCTCCACTTT
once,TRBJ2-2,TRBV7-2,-,CASSLGQPGSGELFF,TGTGCCAGCAGCTTAGGACAGCCAGGATCCGGGGAGCTGTTTTTT
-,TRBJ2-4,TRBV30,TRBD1,CAWREQGIKNIQYF,TGTGCCTGGAGGGAACAGGGGATCAAAAACATTCAGTACTTC
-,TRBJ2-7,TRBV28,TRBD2,CASSPGTSGSGRYF,TGTGCCAGCAGTCCCGGGACTAGCGGGAGTGGGCGGTACTTC
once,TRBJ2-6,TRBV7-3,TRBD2,CASSSQGLAGFGANVLTF,TGTGCCAGCAGCTCCCAGGGGCTAGCGGGGTTTGGGGCCAACGTCCTGACTTTC
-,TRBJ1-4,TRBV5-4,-,CASSSTPATNEKLFF,TGTGCCAGCAGCTCGACACCAGCAACTAATGAAAAACTGTTTTTT
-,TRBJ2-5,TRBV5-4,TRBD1,CASSLQGVGETQYF,TGTGCCAGCAGCTTGCAGGGGGTTGGAGAGACCCAGTACTTC
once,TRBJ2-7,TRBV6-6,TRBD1,CASSRTGGGEQYF,TGTGCCAGCAGTAGGACAGGGGGTGGCGAGCAGTACTTC
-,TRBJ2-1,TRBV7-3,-,CASSSSRVGSNNEQFF,TGTGCCAGCAGCTCAAGTCGTGTCGGGAGTAATAATGAGCAGTTCTTC
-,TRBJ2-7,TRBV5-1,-,CASSRMEGAYEQYF,TGCGCCAGCAGCCGCATGGAGGGGGCCTACGAGCAGTACTTC
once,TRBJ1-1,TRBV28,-,CASSWGRTEAFF,TGTGCCAGCAGTTGGGGTCGGACTGAAGCTTTCTTT
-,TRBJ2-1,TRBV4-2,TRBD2,CASSPELAGSSYNEQFF,TGTGCCAGCAGCCCCGAACTAGCGGGGAGCTCCTACAATGAGCAGTTCTTC
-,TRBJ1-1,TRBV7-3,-,CASSLMPGSNTEAFF,TGTGCCAGCAGCTTAATGCCAGGGTCGAACACTGAAGCTTTCTTT
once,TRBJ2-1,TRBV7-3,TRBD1,CASSPGTGSSYNEQFF,TGTGCCAGCAGCCCGGGGACAGGAAGCTCCTACAATGAGCAGTTCTTC
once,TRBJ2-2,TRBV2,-,CASSEARPNTGELFF,TGTGCCAGCAGTGAAGCTCGGCCGAACACCGGGGAGCTGTTTTTT
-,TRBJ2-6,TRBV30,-,CAWSVLAGGANVLTF,TGTGCCTGGAGTGTATTAGCCGGTGGGGCCAACGTCCTGACTTTC
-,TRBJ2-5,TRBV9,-,CASSVDGGEQETQYF,TGTGCCAGCAGCGTAGATGGGGGAGAGCAAGAGACCCAGTACTTC
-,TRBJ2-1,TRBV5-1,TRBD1,CASSLRQGALNEQFF,TGCGCCAGCAGCTTAAGACAGGGGGCCCTCAATGAGCAGTTCTTC
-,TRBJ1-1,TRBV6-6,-,CASNSETGNTEAFF,TGTGCCAGCAACTCCGAGACGGGGAACACTGAAGCTTTCTTT
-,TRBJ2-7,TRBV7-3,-,CASSFGRSYEQYF,TGTGCCAGCAGCTTTGGCCGATCCTACGAGCAGTACTTC
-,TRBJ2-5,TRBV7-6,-,CASSPHQETQYF,TGTGCCAGCAGCCCCCACCAAGAGACCCAGTACTTC
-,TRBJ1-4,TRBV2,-,CASRETDRANEKLFF,TGTGCCAGCAGGGAAACGGACAGAGCAAATGAAAAACTGTTTTTT
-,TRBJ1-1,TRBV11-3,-,CASSSLAGAVEAFF,TGTGCCAGCAGCTCCCTAGCGGGGGCCGTGGAAGCTTTCTTT
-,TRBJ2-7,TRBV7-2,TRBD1,CASRDTGTGRGYEQYF,TGTGCCAGCAGGGATACCGGGACAGGAAGGGGCTACGAGCAGTACTTC
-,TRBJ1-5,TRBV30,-,CAWSAGGRGNQPQHF,TGTGCCTGGAGTGCCGGCGGCAGGGGTAATCAGCCCCAGCATTTT
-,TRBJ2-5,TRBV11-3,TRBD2,CASSLAWREGKETQYF,TGTGCCAGCAGCTTAGCTTGGCGGGAGGGGAAAGAGACCCAGTACTTC